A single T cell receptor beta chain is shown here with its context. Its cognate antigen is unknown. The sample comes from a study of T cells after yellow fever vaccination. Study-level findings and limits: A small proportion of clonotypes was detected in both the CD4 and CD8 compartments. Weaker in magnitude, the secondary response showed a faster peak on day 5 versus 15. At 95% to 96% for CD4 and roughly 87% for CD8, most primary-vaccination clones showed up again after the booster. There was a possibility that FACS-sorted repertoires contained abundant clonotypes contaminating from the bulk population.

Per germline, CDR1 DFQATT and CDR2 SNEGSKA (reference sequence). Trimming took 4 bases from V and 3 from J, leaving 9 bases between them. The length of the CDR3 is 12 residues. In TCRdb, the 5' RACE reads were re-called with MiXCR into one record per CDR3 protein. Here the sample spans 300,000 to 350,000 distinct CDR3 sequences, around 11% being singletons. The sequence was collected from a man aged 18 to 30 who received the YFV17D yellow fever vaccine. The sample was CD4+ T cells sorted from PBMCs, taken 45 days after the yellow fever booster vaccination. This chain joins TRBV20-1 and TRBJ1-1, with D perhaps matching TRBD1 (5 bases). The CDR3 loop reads CSAKAGDTEAFF. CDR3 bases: TGCAGTGCTAAAGCGGGGGACACTGAAGCTTTCTTT.